One sample yielded the 29 T cell receptor beta chains listed below, sequenced in a study of cytomegalovirus exposure and HLA in healthy donors. Clones were read by immunoSEQ multiplex PCR, and TCRdb kept only the in-frame ones, dropping some. The sample comprises approximately 65,000 clones, nearly 96% of which are singletons, and 4.5% rests with the top ten. Material: PBMCs. The source is a woman aged 18 to 35 in good health and CMV-seropositive.

The chain links TRBV7-2 to TRBJ2-7; TRBD1 matches 10 bases. The V and J ends lost 5 bases and 3 bases, in that order; junction bases with no gene match: 10. Per germline, CDR1 SGHTA and CDR2 FQGNSA. This CDR3 spans 16 amino acids. The CDR3 bases are TGTGCCAGCAGCCCCCACGGGACAGGGGTTTTCTACGAGCAGTACTTC. This codes for CASSPHGTGVFYEQYF. Full variable domain (outside the CDR3, taken from reference TRBV7-2 and TRBJ2-7): GAGVSQSPSNKVTEKGKDVELRCDPISGHTALYWYRQSLGQGLEFLIYFQGNSAPDKSGLPSDRFSAERTGGSVSTLTIQRTQQEDSAVYLCASSPHGTGVFYEQYFGPGTRLTVT.

The chain links TRBV28 to TRBJ2-7; 7 bases line up with TRBD2. From germline, CDR1 is MDHEN and CDR2 SYDVKM. Trimming took 8 bases from V and 4 from J; bases not matched to a gene: 8. CDR3 length: 13 residues. The CDR3 reads CASSGGRGYEQYF. Here the CDR3 DNA reads TGTGCCAGCTCGGGTGGGAGGGGTTACGAGCAGTACTTC.

The rearrangement uses TRBV6-6 and TRBJ2-1, with 8 positions matching TRBD2. V was pared by 0 bases and J by 3 bases, with 4 bases of the junction left unmatched. CDR1 is MNHNY, CDR2 SVGAGI, per germline (reference sequence). This CDR3 spans 16 amino acids. The CDR3 region is CASSYSQGLGYNEQFF. The CDR3 DNA reads as TGTGCCAGCAGTTACTCTCAGGGACTAGGCTACAATGAGCAGTTCTTC.

The genes are TRBV19 and TRBJ2-3, with 7 bases fitting TRBD1. The CDR3 contains 14 residues. Germline V gene lookup returns CDR1 LNHDA and CDR2 SQIVND (reference sequence). V lost 4 bases, J lost 3 bases, and 4 bases stayed unmatched. The CDR3 DNA reads TGTGCCAGTAGTAGGGACAGAGGTACAGATACGCAGTATTTT. It yields the protein CASSRDRGTDTQYF.

The CDR3 here is CASSHDRGLKGQYF. CDR3 DNA: TGTGCCAGCAGCCATGACAGGGGTCTGAAGGGGCAGTACTTC. This sequence joins TRBV5-4 and TRBJ2-7; 8 nucleotides line up with TRBD1. The CDR3 runs 14 residues. With 4 bases clipped from V and 9 bases from J, the junction kept 12 bases outside the gene matches. Germline V CDR1 and CDR2: SGHNT, YYREEE (reference sequence). Full variable domain (remainder filled in from reference TRBV5-4 and TRBJ2-7): ETGVTQSPTHLIKTRGQQVTLRCSSQSGHNTVSWYQQALGQGPQFIFQYYREEENGRGNFPPRFSGLQFPNYSSELNVNALELDDSALYLCASSHDRGLKGQYFGPGTRLTVT.

The chain joins TRBV28 to TRBJ2-3, with D possibly TRBD2 on 5 matching bases. V was clipped by 5 bases and J by 8 bases, with 14 bases between them. The CDR3 contains 13 residues. Germline CDR1 MDHEN, CDR2 SYDVKM. The CDR3 loop is CASSPRAGVTQYF. In DNA, the CDR3 is TGTGCCAGCAGTCCCCGGGCGGGTGTTACGCAGTATTTT.

The chain joins TRBV4-2 to TRBJ1-5; D uncertain. The CDR3 is 15 amino acids. From germline, CDR1 is LGHNA and CDR2 YNFKEQ. Trimming removed 0 bases from V and 0 bases from J, with 6 bases in between. CDR3 sequence reads: CASSQDGLSNQPQHF. DNA for the CDR3: TGTGCCAGCAGCCAAGATGGCCTTAGCAATCAGCCCCAGCATTTT.

The J gene is TRBJ1-4, the V gene TRBV28; D gene unclear. V was shortened by 7 bases and J by 8 bases, with 11 bases between the two germline ends. The CDR3 extends over 12 amino acids. Germline CDR1 is MDHEN and CDR2 is SYDVKM. In DNA form, the CDR3 reads TGTGCCAGCAATTCCAAGAGAGAAAAACTGTTTTTT. Translation: CASNSKREKLFF.

The genes are TRBV9 and TRBJ1-2; maybe TRBD1 (6 bases). CDR1 and CDR2 from the germline V gene are SGDLS and YYNGEE. The V and J ends lost 3 bases and 5 bases respectively, with 14 bases between them. CDR3 size: 14 residues. The CDR3 DNA is TGTGCCAGCAGCGCCCAGACAGGCTATTATGGCTACACCTTC. As protein: CASSAQTGYYGYTF.

The rearrangement links TRBV4-3 to TRBJ1-1; D is possibly TRBD1 (6 bases). CDR3 length: 15 amino acids. Germline V gene lookup returns CDR1 LGHNA and CDR2 YSLEER. V lost 0 bases to trimming and J lost 3 bases, with 11 bases between them. CDR3 amino acids: CASSQDMGADTEAFF. The CDR3 nucleotides read TGCGCCAGCAGCCAAGATATGGGGGCGGACACTGAAGCTTTCTTT.

V gene TRBV21-1 combines with J gene TRBJ2-7; TRBD2 is taken as the D call from the table, unchecked against the DNA. TRBV21-1 is a listed pseudogene. This CDR3 comprises 10 residues. CDR3 in DNA: TGTGCCAGCAGTACCTACGAGCAGTACTTC. Translating gives CASSTYEQYF.

CDR3 loop: CASRGAGGSTEQFF. The CDR3 DNA sequence: TGCGCCAGCAGGGGGGCGGGAGGGTCAACTGAGCAGTTCTTC. J is TRBJ2-1 and V is TRBV5-1; 9 bases line up with TRBD2. The CDR3 totals 14 residues. After removal of 5 bases from V and 9 bases from J, the junction contained 9 bases not matched to a gene. CDR1 and CDR2 from the germline V gene are SGHRS and YFSETQ.

V and J are TRBV2 and TRBJ1-1; 7 bases match TRBD1. CDR3 size: 14 residues. V was clipped by 6 bases and J by 5 bases; unmatched bases: 9. CDR1 and CDR2 from the germline V gene are SNHLY and FYNNEI. In nucleotides, the CDR3 is TGTGCCAGCAGAGCAGGGGGATTGGGGACTGAAGCTTTCTTT. Its translation: CASRAGGLGTEAFF.

The rearrangement uses TRBV30 and TRBJ1-2; 8 positions match TRBD1. CDR1 and CDR2 from the germline V gene are GTSNPN and SVGIG (reference sequence). The CDR3 contains 14 residues. V trimming: 7 bases; J trimming: 4 bases; junction bases outside the gene matches: 11. This chain's CDR3 is CALTGDYYFYGYTF. CDR3 coding DNA: TGTGCCTTGACAGGGGACTACTATTTCTATGGCTACACCTTC.

The V call is TRBV6-8, the J call TRBJ2-3; D is unclear. The CDR3 length is 16 residues. Germline V CDR1 and CDR2: MNHGY, SAAAGT. Trimming stripped 4 bases from V and 2 bases from J, with 16 bases between. CDR3 loop: CASSSPLTPATDTQYF. The CDR3 DNA sequence: TGTGCCAGCAGTTCCCCCTTGACACCAGCCACAGATACGCAGTATTTT.

The chain carries TRBV5-6 and TRBJ2-1, with D possibly being TRBD1 (5 bases). Trimming cost V 4 bases and J 12 bases, with 11 bases left between them. The CDR3 is made up of 11 amino acids. Germline CDR1 reads SGHDT; CDR2 reads YYEEEE. The CDR3 DNA reads TGTGCCAGCAGCCGGAGACAGACGCAGTTCTTC. It translates to CASSRRQTQFF.

This clone came up a few times. J is TRBJ2-3 and V is TRBV2; possibly TRBD2 for D (5 bases). The CDR3 extends over 15 amino acids. V was shortened by 6 bases and J by 0 bases, with 13 bases between the two germline ends. Germline CDR1 and CDR2: SNHLY and FYNNEI. The CDR3 region is CASRTTNPSTDTQYF. The CDR3 nucleotides are TGTGCCAGCAGGACTACTAACCCTAGCACAGATACGCAGTATTTT.

The J gene is TRBJ2-7, the V gene TRBV6-1, with 10 positions matching TRBD2. CDR3 length: 15 amino acids. V lost 6 bases and J lost 0; bases outside the gene matches: 5. In germline, CDR1 is MNHNS, CDR2 SASEGT. The CDR3 protein is CASRVTSGASYEQYF. CDR3 in DNA: TGTGCCAGCAGAGTTACTAGCGGGGCCTCCTACGAGCAGTACTTC.

This clone was observed a single time. The CDR3 region has the DNA TGTGCCAGCAGTTACTCGACCAGGACACCAAACTATGGCTACACCTTC. Protein sequence: CASSYSTRTPNYGYTF. This chain joins TRBV6-5 and TRBJ1-2, with a weak D call TRBD1 (5 bases). The germline gives CDR1 MNHEY, CDR2 SVGAGI. V was trimmed by 0 bases and J by 2 bases, leaving 13 bases between them. This CDR3 region has 16 residues.

The V and J genes are TRBV9 and TRBJ2-7; TRBD2 aligns across 7 bases. Germline V gives CDR1 SGDLS, CDR2 YYNGEE. V lost 2 bases to trimming and J lost 0 bases; unmatched junction nucleotides: 5. The CDR3 length is 15 residues. In DNA form, the CDR3 reads TGTGCCAGCAGCGTCGGGACTATAAGCTCCTACGAGCAGTACTTC. As protein: CASSVGTISSYEQYF.

The J gene is TRBJ2-5, the V gene TRBV18, with 14 bases lining up with TRBD2. This CDR3 contains 17 residues. J gave up 1 base and V 0 bases, and 1 base lay outside the gene matches. From germline, CDR1 is KGHSH and CDR2 LQKENI. In DNA form, the CDR3 reads TGTGCCAGCTCACCACCGGGACTAGCGGGAGCCCAAGAGACCCAGTACTTC. It codes for CASSPPGLAGAQETQYF.

This clone was observed a single time. The genes are TRBV9 and TRBJ2-7, with D unclear. The V gene lost 3 bases and the J gene lost 2 bases, with 6 bases spanning the gap. Germline V gene data show CDR1 as SGDLS and CDR2 as YYNGEE. The CDR3 is made up of 12 amino acids. The CDR3 spells CASSDSPYEQYF. CDR3 sequence (DNA): TGTGCCAGCAGCGACAGCCCCTACGAGCAGTACTTC.

The rearrangement joins TRBV28 to TRBJ2-6; the match to TRBD1 covers 7 bases. V lost 3 bases to trimming and J lost 0 bases; unmatched junction nucleotides: 8. CDR1 and CDR2 from the germline V gene are MDHEN and SYDVKM. The CDR3 covers 18 residues. In DNA, the CDR3 is TGTGCCAGCAGTTTGACAGGGCCTGTACACTCTGGGGCCAACGTCCTGACTTTC. It is translated as CASSLTGPVHSGANVLTF.

The chain employs TRBV28 and TRBJ2-7; 13 bases are shared with TRBD2. This CDR3 has 15 residues. V lost 5 bases, J lost 2 bases, and 3 bases stayed unmatched. The V gene's germline CDR1 is MDHEN and CDR2 SYDVKM. As DNA, the CDR3 is TGTGCCAGCAGTCCCGGGACTAGCGGGACCTACGAGCAGTACTTC. Its protein is CASSPGTSGTYEQYF.

The chain links TRBV19 to TRBJ2-7; 11 nucleotides line up with TRBD2. In germline, CDR1 is LNHDA, CDR2 SQIVND (reference sequence). This CDR3 is 15 amino acids long. Trimming removed 5 bases from V and 1 base from J; junction bases left unmatched: 4. Written as DNA, the CDR3 is TGTGCCAGTAGTCTCGGGACTAGCGGTTCCTACGAGCAGTACTTC. Its translation is CASSLGTSGSYEQYF.

With respect to this clone: The germline gene is not matched at one end of the junction; a read error may be the cause. The chain combines TRBV18 with TRBJ2-1; possibly TRBD2 for D (6 bases). This CDR3 region has 18 residues. CDR1 and CDR2 (germline): KGHSH, LQKENI. CDR3 bases: TGTGCCAGCTCCCCACCCCCGGGAGTCGCGCCCCCCTACAATGAGCAGTTCTTC. Translating it yields CASSPPPGVAPPYNEQFF.

The chain employs TRBV29-1 and TRBJ2-1; D uncertain. Germline CDR1 reads SQVTM; CDR2 reads ANQGSEA. Trimming stripped 5 bases from V and 0 bases from J, with 11 bases between. The CDR3 covers 14 residues. The CDR3 reads CSVSDIISYNEQFF. DNA for the CDR3: TGCAGCGTTTCAGACATAATCTCCTACAATGAGCAGTTCTTC.

J is TRBJ2-1 and V is TRBV27, with 9 bases matching TRBD2. Trimming removed 7 bases from V and 7 bases from J; junction bases left unmatched: 29. Germline V gene lookup returns CDR1 MNHEY and CDR2 SMNVEV (reference sequence). The CDR3 covers 21 residues. In DNA form, the CDR3 reads TGTGCCAGCAACGGGGGTAGGATACACCTCGGGACTAGCAGACTATGGAATGAGCAGTTCTTC. Protein sequence: CASNGGRIHLGTSRLWNEQFF.

The chain employs TRBV11-3 and TRBJ2-1; the match to TRBD2 covers 13 bases. The CDR3 length is 16 residues. V shed 6 bases and J 7 bases; nucleotides not matched to a gene: 9. Germline lookup yields CDR1 SGHNT and CDR2 YENEEA. In DNA, the CDR3 is TGTGCCAGCAGTTTACAACTAGCGGGAGGGGCTAATGAGCAGTTCTTC. This encodes CASSLQLAGGANEQFF. The whole variable domain, remainder taken from reference TRBV11-3 and TRBJ2-1, is EAGVVQSPRYKIIEKKQPVAFWCNPISGHNTLYWYLQNLGQGPELLIRYENEEAVDDSQLPKDRFSAERLKGVDSTLKIQPAELGDSAVYLCASSLQLAGGANEQFFGPGTRLTVL.